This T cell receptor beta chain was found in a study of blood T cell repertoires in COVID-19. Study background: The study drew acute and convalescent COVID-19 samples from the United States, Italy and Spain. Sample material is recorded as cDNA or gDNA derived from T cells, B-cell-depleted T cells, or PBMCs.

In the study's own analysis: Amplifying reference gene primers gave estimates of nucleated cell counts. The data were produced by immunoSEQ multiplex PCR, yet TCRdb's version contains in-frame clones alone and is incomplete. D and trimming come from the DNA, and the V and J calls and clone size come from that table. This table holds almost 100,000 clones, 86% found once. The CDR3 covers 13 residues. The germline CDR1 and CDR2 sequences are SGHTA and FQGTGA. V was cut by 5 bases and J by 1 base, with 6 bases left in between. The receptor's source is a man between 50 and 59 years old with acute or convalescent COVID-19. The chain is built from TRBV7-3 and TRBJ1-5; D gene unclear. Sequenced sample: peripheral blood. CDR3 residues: CASSASSNQPQHF. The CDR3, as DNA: TGTGCCAGCAGCGCTAGCAGCAATCAGCCCCAGCATTTT.